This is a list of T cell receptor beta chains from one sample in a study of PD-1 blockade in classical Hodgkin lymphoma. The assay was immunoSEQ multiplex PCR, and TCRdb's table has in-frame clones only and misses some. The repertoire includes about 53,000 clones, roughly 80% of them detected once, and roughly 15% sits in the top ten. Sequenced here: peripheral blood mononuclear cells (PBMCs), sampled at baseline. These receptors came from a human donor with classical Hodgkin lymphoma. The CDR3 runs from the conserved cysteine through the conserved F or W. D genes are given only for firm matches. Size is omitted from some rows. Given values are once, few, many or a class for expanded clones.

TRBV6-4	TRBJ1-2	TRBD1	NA	TGTGCCAGCAGCCCGGGACAGGGGGCCGGCGGCTACACCTTC	CASSPGQGAGGYTF
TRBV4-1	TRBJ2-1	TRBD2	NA	TGCGCCAGCAGCCCCCGGTGGGCTAGCGGCAATGAGCAGTTCTTC	CASSPRWASGNEQFF
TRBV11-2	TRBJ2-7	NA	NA	TGTGCCAGCAGCTTCCGGCCACGGACAGTTTACGAGCAGTACTTC	CASSFRPRTVYEQYF
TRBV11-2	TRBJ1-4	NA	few	TGTGCCAGCAGCTTAGCTATACGGAATGGTGAAAAACTGTTTTTT	CASSLAIRNGEKLFF
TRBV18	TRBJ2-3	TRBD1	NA	TGTGCCAGCTCACCCCCAGGGGGCGCGGAAGATACGCAGTATTTT	CASSPPGGAEDTQYF
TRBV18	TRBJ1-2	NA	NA	TGTGCCAGCTCACCAGGGGTGAAGCCCGACTATGGCTACACCTTC	CASSPGVKPDYGYTF
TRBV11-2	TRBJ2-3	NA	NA	TGTGCCAGCAGCTTCGGGCGCACAGATACGCAGTATTTT	CASSFGRTDTQYF
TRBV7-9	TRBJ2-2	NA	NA	TGTGCCAGCAGCCCTAGCCCTCTCAGGACAAGCACCGGGGAGCTGTTTTTT	CASSPSPLRTSTGELFF
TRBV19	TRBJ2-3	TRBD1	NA	TGTGCCAGTGAATCCACAGGGGGCACAGATACGCAGTATTTT	CASESTGGTDTQYF
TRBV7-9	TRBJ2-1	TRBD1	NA	TGTGCCAGCAGCACGGAAGGGACAGGGTGGTACAATGAGCAGTTCTTC	CASSTEGTGWYNEQFF
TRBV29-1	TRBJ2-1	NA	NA	TGCAGCGTTGAAGGCGGTAGCTCCTACAATGAGCAGTTCTTC	CSVEGGSSYNEQFF
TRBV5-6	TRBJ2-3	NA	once	TGTGCCAGCGCCTCCGGGGCAGATACGCAGTATTTT	CASASGADTQYF
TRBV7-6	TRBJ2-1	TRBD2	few	TGTGCCAGCAGCTTAGCGGTACCAGGGAGGGCCGATTTTGATGAGCAGTTCTTC	CASSLAVPGRADFDEQFF
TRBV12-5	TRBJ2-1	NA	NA	TGTGCTAGTGGTTTACCGCCCGAAACTAGCTACAATGAGCAGTTCTTC	CASGLPPETSYNEQFF